These 26 T cell receptor beta chains share one sample of origin, sequenced in a study of T cell responses to AZD1222 COVID-19 vaccine (dated by TCRdb to about 2021). Library prep was done by the immunoSEQ multiplex PCR assay. In TCRdb, the immuneACCESS table is reduced to in-frame sequences with V and J assigned. These tables do not hold every clone; where another copy was compared, an unresolved V gene accounts for under half, and the others remain unexplained. The sample includes 85,000 to 130,000 clones, with about 94% observed a single time. The ten top clones hold around 5% of the sample. In light of the paper, this sample's time point label describes: baseline before first vaccination. The material was peripheral blood, obtained on day 0 of AZD1222 vaccination. The receptors originated from an adult in good health.

In this sample, this clone turned up a few times. CDR3 loop: CASSPQYRGPSGANVLTF. The CDR3 bases are TGTGCCAGCTCACCGCAGTACCGGGGGCCTTCTGGGGCCAACGTCCTGACTTTC. V is TRBV18 and J is TRBJ2-6; D is perhaps TRBD1 or TRBD2 (6 bases each). The CDR3 contains 18 residues. Germline lookup yields CDR1 KGHSH and CDR2 LQKENI. The V end lost 3 bases, the J end lost 1 base, and 16 bases lay between the germline ends.

This rearrangement joins TRBV5-1 to TRBJ2-7; 8 bases match TRBD1. The V gene's germline CDR1 is SGHRS and CDR2 YFSETQ. V shed 4 bases and J 2 bases; nucleotides not matched to a gene: 8. This CDR3 contains 15 residues. The CDR3 sequence is CASSLGTGTAYEQYF. Written as DNA, the CDR3 is TGCGCCAGCAGCCTAGGGACAGGCACCGCCTACGAGCAGTACTTC.

The chain is built from TRBV27 and TRBJ1-6; TRBD1 matches at 7 bases. Germline V CDR1 and CDR2: MNHEY, SMNVEV (reference sequence). J gave up 9 bases and V 6 bases, and 11 bases lay outside the gene matches. This CDR3 region has 15 residues. In nucleotides, the CDR3 is TGTGCCAGCAGGGAAAGGGCAGGGGGTGCTTCACCCCTCCACTTT. This encodes CASRERAGGASPLHF.

The genes are TRBV6-1 and TRBJ1-5, with 8 bases identical to TRBD1. The CDR3 has 18 residues. Trimming cost V 3 bases and J 4 bases; bases outside gene matches: 14. Per the germline V gene, CDR1 is MNHNS and CDR2 is SASEGT. CDR3 in amino acids: CASSDSTLRTGRNQPQHF. CDR3 in DNA: TGTGCCAGCAGTGATTCCACCCTAAGGACAGGGAGGAATCAGCCCCAGCATTTT.

The chain uses TRBV7-9 and TRBJ2-7; TRBD2 agrees at 9 bases. The CDR3 covers 15 residues. V was clipped by 1 base and J by 4 bases; unmatched bases: 5. Germline V gene lookup returns CDR1 SEHNR and CDR2 FQNEAQ (reference sequence). CDR3 protein: CASSLEGTSRYEQYF. DNA for the CDR3: TGTGCCAGCAGCTTAGAGGGGACTAGCAGGTACGAGCAGTACTTC.

This clone occurred once. This sequence joins TRBV27 and TRBJ1-4; no definite D call. The CDR3 consists of 13 residues. The V end lost 1 base, the J end lost 7 bases, and 7 bases lay between the germline ends. The germline gives CDR1 MNHEY, CDR2 SMNVEV (reference sequence). DNA of the CDR3: TGTGCCAGCAGTTTATGGCGTGGTGAAAAACTGTTTTTT. Its protein product is CASSLWRGEKLFF.

The chain combines TRBV11-3 with TRBJ2-7, with a tentative D call TRBD2 (5 bases). The CDR3 has 12 amino acids. Between the trimmed V and J ends, which lost 5 bases and 4 bases, there was a span of 9 bases. Germline values: CDR1 SGHNT, CDR2 YENEEA. CDR3 residues: CASSPTSYEQYF. The CDR3 DNA reads as TGTGCCAGCAGCCCTACTAGTTACGAGCAGTACTTC.

The gene calls are TRBV18 and TRBJ1-1; TRBD1 matches 7 bases. The trim removed 3 bases at V and 7 bases at J, leaving 5 bases unmatched. The CDR3 length is 13 residues. The germline gives CDR1 KGHSH, CDR2 LQKENI. The CDR3 DNA reads TGTGCCAGCTCACCGGGGACAGCTAGTGAAGCTTTCTTT. This encodes CASSPGTASEAFF. Combining the CDR3 with reference TRBV18 and TRBJ1-1 gives the whole variable domain NAGVMQNPRHLVRRRGQEARLRCSPMKGHSHVYWYRQLPEEGLKFMVYLQKENIIDESGMPKERFSAEFPKEGPSILRIQQVVRGDSAAYFCASSPGTASEAFFGQGTRLTVV.

This rearrangement joins TRBV14 to TRBJ2-3; unclear D gene. Looked up from germline, CDR1 is SGHDN and CDR2 is FVKESK. This CDR3 spans 13 amino acids. The ends were cut back, 2 bases at V and 4 bases at J, with 7 bases in the middle. DNA for the CDR3: TGTGCCAGCAGCCAATTAGCCGCAGATACGCAGTATTTT. Translation gives CASSQLAADTQYF.

The chain is built from TRBV6-5 and TRBJ1-6, with a tentative D call TRBD1 (6 bases). Germline V CDR1 and CDR2: MNHEY, SVGAGI. The CDR3 runs 12 residues. V was cut by 7 bases and J by 10 bases, with 11 bases left in between. The CDR3, as DNA: TGTGCCAGCAATTGGGGGGCCTCACCCCTCCACTTT. Residues: CASNWGASPLHF.

This rearrangement joins TRBV10-3 to TRBJ2-2, with 9 bases fitting TRBD2. CDR3 size: 14 residues. V lost 6 bases and J lost 8; bases outside the gene matches: 7. Germline values: CDR1 ENHRY, CDR2 SYGVKD. Here the CDR3 DNA reads TGTGCCATCAGCTCGCTAGCGGGACCAGGGGAGCTGTTTTTT. This codes for CAISSLAGPGELFF.

The chain combines TRBV4-1 with TRBJ2-7; 9 bases align to TRBD1. CDR3 length equals 14 residues. Germline V gene sequence: CDR1 MGHRA, CDR2 YSYEKL. The J segment lost 1 base and the V segment lost 3 bases, leaving 1 base of the junction unmatched. CDR3 nucleotide sequence: TGCGCCAGCAGCCAGGGACAGGGATCCTACGAGCAGTACTTC. It is translated as CASSQGQGSYEQYF.

The chain employs TRBV2 and TRBJ2-1; D gene uncertain. CDR1 and CDR2 (germline): SNHLY, FYNNEI. V was shortened by 1 base and J by 7 bases, with 8 bases between the two germline ends. CDR3 length: 13 residues. The chain's CDR3 is CASSEVQTNEQFF. CDR3 sequence (DNA): TGTGCCAGCAGTGAAGTTCAGACTAATGAGCAGTTCTTC.

This clone was observed a single time. V gene TRBV20-1 combines with J gene TRBJ2-1; no clear D. Trimming left V 6 bases short and J 8 bases short, with 11 bases between. The germline V gene encodes CDR1 DFQATT and CDR2 SNEGSKA (reference sequence). This CDR3 spans 11 amino acids. Written as DNA, the CDR3 is TGCAGTGCCCGACCTACCCATGAGCAGTTCTTC. Amino acids: CSARPTHEQFF.

This chain connects TRBV29-1 to TRBJ1-2, with a weak D call TRBD1 (5 bases). CDR1 is SQVTM, CDR2 ANQGSEA, per germline. V was pared by 8 bases and J by 5 bases, with 15 bases between. CDR3 length equals 12 residues. The CDR3 DNA sequence: TGCAGCTCCCGGGACGCCGTTTATGGCTACACCTTC. Translation: CSSRDAVYGYTF.

CDR3 amino acids: CASSQDRTSGWNEQFF. The DNA of the CDR3 is TGCGCCAGCAGCCAAGACCGGACTAGCGGATGGAATGAGCAGTTCTTC. The chain uses TRBV4-1 and TRBJ2-1, with 10 bases lining up with TRBD2. V dropped 0 bases and J dropped 7; count of bases not matched to a gene: 6. The CDR3 spans 16 residues. CDR1 MGHRA and CDR2 YSYEKL come from the germline V gene.

The chain combines TRBV12-3 or TRBV12-4 with TRBJ1-1; D remains ambiguous. Trimming pared 3 bases from V and 1 base from J, leaving 6 bases between. The CDR3 runs 13 residues. Here the CDR3 DNA reads TGTGCCAGCAGTTTGTCCTCGAACACTGAAGCTTTCTTT. Translating gives CASSLSSNTEAFF.

Only one count was recorded for this clone. The chain combines TRBV11-3 with TRBJ1-2; TRBD1 might be the D (6 bases). V lost 4 bases to trimming and J lost 5 bases, with 23 bases between them. The germline V gene has CDR1 SGHNT and CDR2 YENEEA. The CDR3 consists of 17 residues. CDR3 protein: CASSSSRGRGGGYGYTF. The CDR3 DNA follows: TGTGCCAGCAGCTCTTCCAGGGGCAGGGGCGGTGGATATGGCTACACCTTC.

This clone was counted only a few times. The chain employs TRBV5-1 and TRBJ1-2, with TRBD1 identical over 7 bases. The CDR3 covers 13 residues. Trimming took 4 bases from V and 1 from J; bases not matched to a gene: 1. The germline V gene has CDR1 SGHRS and CDR2 YFSETQ. In DNA, the CDR3 is TGCGCCAGCAGCAGGGACAGTAACTATGGCTACACCTTC. Its translation: CASSRDSNYGYTF.

This clone came up once. V usage is TRBV20-1 and J usage is TRBJ2-3; D remains ambiguous. There are 11 residues in the CDR3. Germline CDR1 DFQATT, CDR2 SNEGSKA (reference sequence). Trimming took 1 base from V and 7 from J, leaving 6 bases between them. CDR3 nucleotides: TGCAGTGCTAGAGGACCCCATACGCAGTATTTT. Translated, it gives CSARGPHTQYF.

The chain employs TRBV7-8 and TRBJ2-5; TRBD2 matches at 8 bases. Trimming removed 5 bases from V and 5 bases from J; junction bases left unmatched: 4. The CDR3 spans 13 residues. Germline CDR1 SGHVS, CDR2 FQNEAQ. CDR3 DNA: TGTGCCAGCAGCCGCGGGAGGCGGGAGACCCAGTACTTC. This encodes CASSRGRRETQYF. Drawing the rest from reference TRBV7-8 and TRBJ2-5, the complete variable domain is GAGVSQSPRYKVAKRGQDVALRCDPISGHVSLFWYQQALGQGPEFLTYFQNEAQLDKSGLPSDRFFAERPEGSVSTLKIQRTQQEDSAVYLCASSRGRRETQYFGPGTRLLVL.

This clone has just one count. This chain uses TRBV3-1 (or the pseudogene TRBV3-2) with TRBJ1-1; D might be TRBD1 (5 bases). V lost 3 bases and J lost 8, with 16 bases in between. Germline V gives CDR1 LGHDT, CDR2 YNNKEL (reference sequence). CDR3 length: 14 amino acids. CDR3 amino acids: CASSHLGLRREAFF. CDR3 DNA: TGTGCCAGCAGCCACCTGGGACTTCGACGAGAAGCTTTCTTT.

As regards this clone: Given the absence of the conserved phenylalanine or tryptophan at the CDR3 end, a read error is likely. The limits of the CDR3 on the DNA are not certain, so only TCRdb's listed CDR3 is given. The CDR3 protein is CASSLGGADWG. The chain couples TRBV5-8 to TRBJ1-1. The CDR3 is 11 residues long, counting both termini. Germline CDR1 reads SGHTS; CDR2 reads YDEGEE.

The V call is TRBV9, the J call TRBJ1-2; D may be TRBD1 (6 bases). The CDR3 contains 16 residues. V shed 0 bases and J shed 8 bases, with 20 bases lying between them. Germline V lookup: CDR1 SGDLS, CDR2 YYNGEE. The CDR3 is CASSVGWWDTSGGYTF. The CDR3 coding sequence is TGTGCCAGCAGCGTAGGATGGTGGGACACCAGTGGGGGCTACACCTTC.

The chain employs TRBV5-1 and TRBJ1-2; D possibly corresponds to TRBD1 (5 bases). Trimming left V 5 bases short and J 7 bases short, with 9 bases between. This CDR3 comprises 11 residues. In germline, CDR1 is SGHRS, CDR2 YFSETQ. The CDR3: CASRRGAGYTF. CDR3 coding DNA: TGCGCCAGCAGAAGGGGCGCTGGCTACACCTTC.

This clone was seen only once. The CDR3 here is CAWSMANHEQFF. The CDR3, as DNA: TGTGCCTGGAGCATGGCCAACCATGAGCAGTTCTTC. The V and J genes are TRBV30 and TRBJ2-1; D gene unclear. This CDR3 has 12 residues. Trimming took off 3 bases at V and 8 bases at J, with 11 bases between the two ends. Germline CDR1 reads GTSNPN; CDR2 reads SVGIG (reference sequence).